The 23 T cell receptor beta chains below come from one sample, sequenced in a study of T-cell reconstitution after alpha-beta-depleted transplantation in children. Unique molecular identifiers featured in how the TCRbeta library was prepared. TCRdb reanalysed the PCR reads using MiXCR and keeps one entry per CDR3 protein. The sample has 580,000 or so distinct CDR3 sequences, 20% to 25% seen once; the top ten hold 13% to 15%. The source was PBMCs, mostly from graft donor cells, collected 360 days after TCRalphabeta/CD19-depleted stem cell transplant. Receptors originate from a boy in the first two years of life who had a stem cell transplant for acute myeloid leukemia, so the T cells may come from the graft donor.

The genes are TRBV6-2 or TRBV6-3 and TRBJ2-4; D not certain. CDR1 and CDR2 (germline): MNHEY, SVGEGT. The V end was cut by 1 base, the J end by 0 bases, with 10 bases between. The length of the CDR3 is 16 residues. The CDR3 DNA sequence: TGTGCCAGCAGTTACTGGGCTTTTCTAGCCAAAAACATTCAGTACTTC. Translated: CASSYWAFLAKNIQYF.

This clonotype was found many times. V is TRBV20-1 and J is TRBJ2-1, with 13 nucleotides matching TRBD2. The CDR3 runs 15 residues. Germline V lookup: CDR1 DFQATT, CDR2 SNEGSKA (reference sequence). Trimming took 3 bases from V and 6 from J; bases not matched to a gene: 5. As DNA, the CDR3 is TGCAGTGCTAGTAAGGGACTAGCGGGGATCAATGAGCAGTTCTTC. Encoded protein: CSASKGLAGINEQFF.

This clonotype has a count of ten or more. This chain joins TRBV12-3 or TRBV12-4 and TRBJ2-1; the D call may be TRBD1 or TRBD2 (5 bases each). This CDR3 region has 12 residues. The V gene lost 5 bases and the J gene lost 7 bases, with 9 bases spanning the gap. CDR3 amino acids: CASSPGLNEQFF. The CDR3 bases are TGTGCCAGCAGTCCGGGGCTGAATGAGCAGTTCTTC.

The sample holds a few counts of this clonotype. The chain recombines TRBV6-5 with TRBJ2-2; tentatively, D is TRBD2 (5 bases). CDR3 size: 16 residues. Germline-derived CDR1 and CDR2 are MNHEY and SVGAGI. V was cut by 2 bases and J by 3 bases, with 13 bases left in between. The CDR3 nucleotides read TGTGCCAGCAGTTACGCGGAGGTCCGGGACACCGGGGAGCTGTTTTTT. Protein sequence: CASSYAEVRDTGELFF.

The chain couples TRBV7-9 to TRBJ1-5; D is unclear. CDR3 size: 11 residues. The germline gives CDR1 SEHNR, CDR2 FQNEAQ (reference sequence). Trimming took off 11 bases at V and 3 bases at J, with 8 bases between the two ends. In DNA, the CDR3 is TGTGCCCGGCGGATCAATCAGCCCCAGCATTTT. Amino acid sequence: CARRINQPQHF.

This chain connects TRBV6-1 to TRBJ2-1; D is possibly TRBD1 (6 bases). The CDR3 length is 15 residues. V lost 6 bases, J lost 0 bases, and 12 bases lay in between. Germline values: CDR1 MNHNS, CDR2 SASEGT. The CDR3 region has the DNA TGTGCCAGCAGGATAGGGACAAGCTCCTACAATGAGCAGTTCTTC. The encoded protein is CASRIGTSSYNEQFF.

This clonotype was counted a few times. The rearrangement uses TRBV12-3 or TRBV12-4 and TRBJ1-2; 8 bases are a match to TRBD1. The CDR3 has 15 amino acids. V lost 3 bases and J lost 4; bases outside the gene matches: 7. CDR3 region: CASSFFGTGLYGYTF. The CDR3 nucleotides read TGTGCCAGCAGTTTCTTCGGGACAGGCCTCTATGGCTACACCTTC.

A remark on this clonotype: At one boundary the junction diverges from the germline segment, which might be a read error. V gene TRBV20-1 combines with J gene TRBJ1-1; D is uncertain. This CDR3 comprises 8 residues. Germline values: CDR1 DFQATT, CDR2 SNEGSKA (reference sequence). The CDR3 region is CSAPPAYF. DNA of the CDR3: TGCAGTGCCCCCCCCGCGTACTTT.

Points on this clonotype: This may be a read error, as it is one base from a much larger clone. CDR3 in amino acids: CASSYGAGPHEQYF. DNA of the CDR3: TGTGCCAGCAGTTACGGGGCAGGGCCCCACGAGCAGTACTTC. The rearrangement uses TRBV6-5 and TRBJ2-7; possible D gene TRBD1, 5 bases. Trimming took 2 bases from V and 5 from J, leaving 13 bases between them. CDR1 and CDR2 from the germline V gene are MNHEY and SVGAGI. The CDR3 runs 14 residues.

The V and J genes are TRBV10-2 and TRBJ2-3, with TRBD1 matching 9 bases. The CDR3 extends over 17 amino acids. CDR1 is WSHSY and CDR2 is SAAADI in the germline V gene. V lost 7 bases to trimming and J lost 5 bases; unmatched junction nucleotides: 16. In DNA, the CDR3 is TGCGCCAGCAATCCACCTAGACACCGGGACAGGGAAGATACGCAGTATTTT. Encoded protein: CASNPPRHRDREDTQYF.

This clonotype was counted between two and nine times. The chain uses TRBV4-2 and TRBJ2-3; no reliable D call. The V gene's germline CDR1 is LGHNA and CDR2 YNFKEQ. With 3 bases removed from V and 0 bases from J, the gap between germline ends came to 7 bases. This CDR3 comprises 14 residues. The CDR3 sequence is CASSQETSTDTQYF. In DNA, the CDR3 is TGTGCCAGCAGCCAGGAAACTAGCACAGATACGCAGTATTTT.

This clonotype has a handful of counts. The chain has TRBV11-2 and TRBJ2-2; the D is unclear. The CDR3 runs to 19 residues. Trimming removed 3 bases at V and 0 bases at J, with 20 bases between. CDR1 and CDR2 (germline): SGHAT, FQNNGV. The CDR3, as DNA: TGTGCCAGCAGCTTGGGTGGGCCCTTGAGGCAGTCGAACACCGGGGAGCTGTTTTTT. Translated: CASSLGGPLRQSNTGELFF.

This chain connects TRBV15 to TRBJ2-3; either TRBD1 or TRBD2 may fit D (5 bases each). V was clipped by 4 bases and J by 4 bases, with 15 bases between them. CDR3 length: 15 amino acids. Germline V lookup: CDR1 LNHNV, CDR2 YYDKDF (reference sequence). The CDR3 loop is CATSTQGEFADTQYF. In DNA form, the CDR3 reads TGTGCCACCAGCACCCAAGGGGAGTTCGCAGATACGCAGTATTTT.

This clonotype was picked up a small number of times. The CDR3 here is CASTSDSSGANVLTF. In nucleotides, the CDR3 is TGCGCCAGCACCTCAGACAGCTCTGGGGCCAACGTCCTGACTTTC. This sequence joins TRBV4-1 and TRBJ2-6, with D tentatively TRBD1 (5 bases). The CDR3 totals 15 residues. CDR1 MGHRA and CDR2 YSYEKL come from the germline V gene. The germline V and J ends were trimmed by 7 bases and 0 bases, with 10 bases remaining between them.

V is TRBV6-5 and J is TRBJ1-6, with 9 bases fitting TRBD1. The germline gives CDR1 MNHEY, CDR2 SVGAGI. V lost 2 bases and J lost 10; bases outside the gene matches: 6. The CDR3 has 15 residues. The CDR3 protein is CASSYTGQGRSPLHF. The CDR3 DNA sequence: TGTGCCAGCAGTTACACGGGACAGGGCAGATCACCCCTCCACTTT.

This clonotype was detected ten times or more. The V call is TRBV6-5, the J call TRBJ2-3; 8 bases are a match to TRBD1. Germline V CDR1 and CDR2: MNHEY, SVGAGI. V gave up 4 bases and J gave up 15 bases; unmatched junction bases: 9. The CDR3 is 12 amino acids. This CDR3 reads CASSSDGQGSYF. The CDR3 DNA reads TGTGCCAGCAGTTCAGATGGACAGGGTAGCTATTTT.

V and J are TRBV5-5 and TRBJ2-3; 7 nucleotides align to TRBD2. With V trimmed by 0 bases and J by 0 bases, 1 base remained unmatched. This CDR3 comprises 15 residues. Germline V gene lookup returns CDR1 SGHKS and CDR2 YYEKEE (reference sequence). CDR3 protein: CASSLELASTDTQYF. CDR3 DNA sequence: TGTGCCAGCAGCTTGGAACTAGCGAGCACAGATACGCAGTATTTT.

This clonotype was recorded many times. The chain uses TRBV20-1 and TRBJ2-5, with 7 bases matching TRBD1. Losses at the gene ends were 6 bases for V and 5 bases for J; bases not matched to a gene: 12. Germline CDR1 reads DFQATT; CDR2 reads SNEGSKA (reference sequence). This CDR3 is built from 14 residues. DNA for the CDR3: TGCAGTGCCTACCCCCTGACAGGGCGGGAGACCCAGTACTTC. It encodes CSAYPLTGRETQYF.

In this sample, this clonotype turned up many times. V and J are TRBV4-1 and TRBJ1-2; possibly TRBD1 for D (5 bases). The CDR3 spans 16 residues. V lost 4 bases to trimming and J lost 1 base, with 16 bases between them. CDR1 and CDR2 (germline): MGHRA, YSYEKL. CDR3 amino acids: CASSLGTESLNYGYTF. CDR3 coding DNA: TGCGCCAGCAGCCTCGGGACCGAGTCCCTTAACTATGGCTACACCTTC.

The rearrangement joins TRBV20-1 to TRBJ2-7; D is possibly TRBD1 (5 bases). Trimming left V 3 bases short and J 2 bases short, with 14 bases between. CDR1 DFQATT and CDR2 SNEGSKA come from the germline V gene (reference sequence). The CDR3 is 14 residues long. This CDR3 is CSARQQGLPYEQYV. CDR3 sequence (DNA): TGCAGTGCTAGGCAGCAGGGATTGCCCTACGAGCAGTACGTC.

This clonotype has more than one count but fewer than ten. The V call is TRBV10-3, the J call TRBJ1-5; the match to TRBD1 covers 7 bases. The CDR3 contains 16 residues. After removal of 3 bases from V and 2 bases from J, the junction contained 7 bases not matched to a gene. Germline CDR1 reads ENHRY; CDR2 reads SYGVKD. CDR3 bases: TGTGCCATCAGTGATCCCCCGGGGACAGGCAATCAGCCCCAGCATTTT. This sequence encodes CAISDPPGTGNQPQHF.

This clonotype has ten or more counts. The V and J genes are TRBV20-1 and TRBJ2-1; the match to TRBD2 covers 9 bases. J lost 4 bases, V lost 3 bases, and 7 bases had no gene match. Germline CDR1 reads DFQATT; CDR2 reads SNEGSKA (reference sequence). The CDR3 covers 15 residues. The CDR3 loop is CSASETSGRYNEQFF. Written as DNA, the CDR3 is TGCAGTGCTAGCGAGACTAGCGGCCGATACAATGAGCAGTTCTTC.

This clonotype was found many times. The rearrangement uses TRBV29-1 and TRBJ2-7; D is perhaps TRBD1 (6 bases). There are 13 residues in the CDR3. The germline CDR1 and CDR2 sequences are SQVTM and ANQGSEA. Trimming removed 4 bases from V and 1 base from J, with 11 bases in between. CDR3 sequence (DNA): TGCAGCGTTGTAAGCCAGGGGTCCTACGAGCAGTACTTC. Protein sequence: CSVVSQGSYEQYF.